This T cell receptor (beta chain) is drawn from a study of radiation and T cells in renal cell carcinoma. Study results and caveats: Only small tumor regions of 0.8 to 1 g were sampled.

On this clone itself: What it binds is not known.

Treatment denoted: treatment-naive control, cytoreductive nephrectomy. TCRdb's copy holds only in-frame clones and misses some; the assay was immunoSEQ multiplex PCR. The repertoire holds some 5,600 clones, roughly two thirds seen once, with approximately 30% in the top ten. The clonotype originates from a human donor with renal cell carcinoma. The input for sequencing was tumor tissue, taken from a patient whose treatment was nephrectomy without radiotherapy.

DNA for the CDR3: TGTGCCAGCAGTTCAGGGGCTAGCTCTGGAAACACCATATATTTT. Amino acids: CASSSGASSGNTIYF. V usage is TRBV5-5 and J usage is TRBJ1-3; a possible D gene is TRBD1 (6 bases). The germline V gene encodes CDR1 SGHKS and CDR2 YYEKEE (reference sequence). With 5 bases removed from V and 0 bases from J, the gap between germline ends came to 12 bases. CDR3 size: 15 residues.